The 26 T cell receptor beta chains below come from one sample, sequenced in a study of OX40 agonist ivuxolimab in advanced cancers. The library was prepared using the immunoSEQ multiplex PCR assay. TCRdb holds this immuneACCESS table with in-frame rearrangements only. Some clones are missing; in checked studies, unresolved V genes explain under half, and the rest has no known cause. Across this sample there are some 19,000 clones, with approximately 88% seen only once. The ten largest account for 50% of the sample. The sequenced sample was CD4+ or CD8+ T cells sorted from blood, obtained in a trial of the OX40 agonist ivuxolimab. These receptors were collected from an adult with an advanced solid tumor such as melanoma, head and neck, liver or kidney cancer.

The chain carries TRBV6-1 and TRBJ2-7; D assignment may be TRBD1 or TRBD2 (6 bases each). Germline assignment: CDR1 MNHNS and CDR2 SASEGT. This CDR3 contains 14 residues. The V and J ends lost 5 bases and 2 bases respectively, with 13 bases between them. The CDR3 loop reads CASSLTGATYEQYF. The DNA for the CDR3 is TGTGCCAGCAGTTTGACGGGGGCTACCTACGAGCAGTACTTC.

The chain combines TRBV6-6 with TRBJ2-5; the D gene is possibly TRBD1 (6 bases). The CDR3 runs to 15 residues. Deletions cut 0 bases from V and 4 bases from J, with 12 bases between. In germline, CDR1 is MNHNY, CDR2 SVGAGI (reference sequence). CDR3 in amino acids: CASSYSAVGGETQYF. The CDR3 coding sequence is TGTGCCAGCAGTTACTCGGCAGTAGGGGGAGAGACCCAGTACTTC.

The chain employs TRBV19 and TRBJ2-2; the D is unclear. The CDR3 is made up of 12 amino acids. Trimming shortened V by 1 base and J by 6 bases, and 3 bases separated the two germline ends. Germline lookup yields CDR1 LNHDA and CDR2 SQIVND (reference sequence). The CDR3 spells CASSIVAGELFF. Here the CDR3 DNA reads TGTGCCAGTAGTATAGTAGCCGGGGAGCTGTTTTTT.

The chain recombines TRBV9 with TRBJ1-1; D gene unclear. The germline V gene encodes CDR1 SGDLS and CDR2 YYNGEE. The ends were cut back, 0 bases at V and 4 bases at J, with 10 bases in the middle. The CDR3 runs to 14 residues. As DNA, the CDR3 is TGTGCCAGCAGCGTAGGTGGAGTCGGCACTGAAGCTTTCTTT. Its protein is CASSVGGVGTEAFF.

V gene TRBV2 combines with J gene TRBJ2-5; no clear D gene. Looked up from germline, CDR1 is SNHLY and CDR2 is FYNNEI. V lost 5 bases and J lost 5, with 18 bases in between. This CDR3 region has 15 residues. DNA of the CDR3: TGTGCCAGCAGTCTTGTTGACTCGAGTCGGGAGACCCAGTACTTC. Translation: CASSLVDSSRETQYF.

Remarks on this clone: The sample carries other DNA sequences with the same CDR3. V usage is TRBV7-9 and J usage is TRBJ2-7; D is unclear. The ends were cut back, 2 bases at V and 0 bases at J, with 2 bases in the middle. This CDR3 is built from 12 residues. Germline CDR1 is SEHNR and CDR2 is FQNEAQ (reference sequence). In nucleotides, the CDR3 is TGTGCCAGCAGCTTAACCTCCTACGAGCAGTACTTC. It codes for CASSLTSYEQYF.

This clone occurred a few times. The chain carries TRBV19 and TRBJ1-1; D might be TRBD1 (6 bases). Trimming cost V 6 bases and J 6 bases, with 17 bases left between them. This CDR3 comprises 14 residues. Germline CDR1 reads LNHDA; CDR2 reads SQIVND (reference sequence). CDR3 protein: CASSPLGTLAEAFF. The CDR3 DNA reads as TGTGCCAGTAGCCCCTTGGGGACACTGGCTGAAGCTTTCTTT.

V and J are TRBV11-2 and TRBJ2-1; D is ambiguous. The CDR3 totals 12 residues. Germline CDR1 reads SGHAT; CDR2 reads FQNNGV. V lost 3 bases and J 6 bases, leaving 6 bases between the germline ends. The CDR3 reads CASSFGGNEQFF. In DNA form, the CDR3 reads TGTGCCAGCAGCTTCGGTGGCAATGAGCAGTTCTTC.

The gene calls are TRBV7-2 and TRBJ1-2, with unresolved D. The V end was cut by 4 bases, the J end by 1 base, with 10 bases between. Germline V gene data show CDR1 as SGHTA and CDR2 as FQGNSA. The CDR3 loop spans 14 amino acids. The CDR3 protein is CASSSFGVNYGYTF. For the CDR3, the DNA is TGTGCCAGCAGCTCTTTCGGGGTTAACTATGGCTACACCTTC.

The chain combines TRBV10-3 with TRBJ2-2, with D perhaps assigned TRBD1 or TRBD2 (5 bases each). The germline V gene has CDR1 ENHRY and CDR2 SYGVKD. Trimming removed 0 bases at V and 1 base at J, with 9 bases between. This CDR3 has 16 residues. The CDR3 DNA reads TGTGCCATCAGTGAGTCGGGGGTGGAGAACACCGGGGAGCTGTTTTTT. Translated, it gives CAISESGVENTGELFF.

The CDR3 region is CASSLRTSQETQYF. CDR3 DNA sequence: TGTGCCAGCAGCCTAAGAACTAGTCAAGAGACCCAGTACTTC. The rearrangement uses TRBV9 and TRBJ2-5; perhaps TRBD2 as D (5 bases). Trimming shortened V by 4 bases and J by 2 bases, and 12 bases separated the two germline ends. From germline, CDR1 is SGDLS and CDR2 YYNGEE. The CDR3 is made up of 14 amino acids.

V usage is TRBV18 and J usage is TRBJ1-1, with D uncertain. V was trimmed by 2 bases and J by 3 bases, leaving 10 bases between them. Germline V CDR1 and CDR2: KGHSH, LQKENI. The CDR3 is 14 residues long. The CDR3 coding sequence is TGTGCCAGCTCACCATTCGAGGACTACACTGAAGCTTTCTTT. Amino acids: CASSPFEDYTEAFF.

By proportion, this clone is medium-sized. The chain links TRBV27 to TRBJ2-1; D possibly corresponds to TRBD2 (7 bases). The V end was cut by 4 bases, the J end by 7 bases, with 20 bases between. CDR3 length: 16 residues. In germline, CDR1 is MNHEY, CDR2 SMNVEV (reference sequence). CDR3 nucleotide sequence: TGTGCCAGCAGTTCACTACAGGGAGGGGAACTGAATGAGCAGTTCTTC. Its translation: CASSSLQGGELNEQFF.

This clone was seen only once. The chain uses TRBV9 and TRBJ2-7; D call uncertain. This CDR3 is 14 amino acids long. Germline CDR1 and CDR2: SGDLS and YYNGEE. V was clipped by 3 bases and J by 5 bases, with 15 bases between them. The CDR3 protein is CASSASGHINEQYF. The CDR3 nucleotides read TGTGCCAGCAGCGCCTCCGGCCACATCAACGAGCAGTACTTC.

The chain recombines TRBV27 with TRBJ2-7; 11 positions match TRBD2. The germline V gene encodes CDR1 MNHEY and CDR2 SMNVEV (reference sequence). CDR3 length: 15 residues. Trimming at V came to 7 bases and at J to 4 bases, leaving 9 bases not matched to a gene. CDR3 amino acids: CASTLLAGGGYEQYF. DNA for the CDR3: TGTGCCAGCACCCTATTAGCGGGAGGGGGATACGAGCAGTACTTC.

The V and J genes are TRBV19 and TRBJ2-7; TRBD2 is a possible D gene (5 bases). The V end lost 4 bases, the J end lost 2 bases, and 12 bases lay between the germline ends. The CDR3 spans 14 residues. Per germline, CDR1 LNHDA and CDR2 SQIVND (reference sequence). CDR3 in amino acids: CASSSAGGAYEQYF. DNA of the CDR3: TGTGCCAGTAGTAGTGCGGGTGGGGCCTACGAGCAGTACTTC.

The CDR3, as DNA: TGCGCCAGCAGCCAAGCTGTTACCTACGAGCAGTACTTC. This codes for CASSQAVTYEQYF. The rearrangement joins TRBV4-3 to TRBJ2-7; D gene uncertain. CDR1 is LGHNA, CDR2 YSLEER, per germline. The CDR3 sequence is 13 residues long. V gave up 1 base and J gave up 2 bases, with 6 bases separating them.

J is TRBJ1-5 and V is TRBV5-8; D unclear. From germline, CDR1 is SGHTS and CDR2 YDEGEE. V lost 2 bases and J lost 2, with 8 bases in between. The CDR3 loop spans 14 amino acids. CDR3 DNA sequence: TGTGCCAGCAGCTTATCGATCGGCAATCAGCCCCAGCATTTT. It encodes CASSLSIGNQPQHF.

CDR3 sequence: CASSLPSETQYF. In nucleotides, the CDR3 is TGTGCCAGCAGTTTACCCTCCGAGACCCAGTACTTC. The J gene is TRBJ2-5, the V gene TRBV27; no definite D call. CDR3 size: 12 residues. Trimming left V 2 bases short and J 5 bases short, with 6 bases between. Germline CDR1 MNHEY, CDR2 SMNVEV (reference sequence).

This chain joins TRBV9 and TRBJ2-6, with D unclear. CDR3 length equals 15 residues. V was shortened by 4 bases and J by 0 bases, with 8 bases between the two germline ends. Germline V gene lookup returns CDR1 SGDLS and CDR2 YYNGEE. CDR3 region: CASSTWFSGANVLTF. The CDR3 nucleotides are TGTGCCAGCAGCACTTGGTTCTCTGGGGCCAACGTCCTGACTTTC. Full variable domain (rest looked up from reference TRBV9 and TRBJ2-6): DSGVTQTPKHLITATGQRVTLRCSPRSGDLSVYWYQQSLDQGLQFLIQYYNGEERAKGNILERFSAQQFPDLHSELNLSSLELGDSALYFCASSTWFSGANVLTFGAGSRLTVL.

The V and J genes are TRBV11-2 and TRBJ2-7; TRBD1 is a possible D gene (6 bases). Germline loops: CDR1 SGHAT, CDR2 FQNNGV. The CDR3 runs 13 residues. Between the trimmed V and J ends, which lost 4 bases and 2 bases, there was a span of 9 bases. The chain's CDR3 is CASSWDNTYEQYF. The CDR3 DNA sequence: TGTGCCAGCAGCTGGGACAATACCTACGAGCAGTACTTC.

The J gene is TRBJ2-3, the V gene TRBV28; 9 bases map to TRBD2. Germline V lookup: CDR1 MDHEN, CDR2 SYDVKM. This CDR3 has 15 amino acids. Losses at the gene ends were 2 bases for V and 4 bases for J; bases not matched to a gene: 4. CDR3 DNA sequence: TGTGCCAGCAGTTTAATTAGCGGGAGTGCAGATACGCAGTATTTT. This encodes CASSLISGSADTQYF.

This chain connects TRBV20-1 to TRBJ2-5; no clear D gene. From germline, CDR1 is DFQATT and CDR2 SNEGSKA (reference sequence). This CDR3 contains 10 residues. The V gene lost 3 bases and the J gene lost 4 bases, with 3 bases spanning the gap. CDR3 loop: CSASVETQYF. CDR3 bases: TGCAGTGCTAGCGTAGAGACCCAGTACTTC.

This rearrangement joins TRBV13 to TRBJ2-3, with 8 bases fitting TRBD2. CDR1 is PRHDT, CDR2 FYEKMQ, per germline (reference sequence). CDR3 length: 17 amino acids. Trimming at V came to 1 base and at J to 0 bases, leaving 6 bases not matched to a gene. The CDR3 nucleotides read TGTGCCAGCAGCTTAGCCCCGGGACTAGAGAGCACAGATACGCAGTATTTT. Its translation: CASSLAPGLESTDTQYF.

The chain uses TRBV20-1 and TRBJ1-5; possible D gene TRBD1, 6 bases. The CDR3 covers 10 residues. V was clipped by 7 bases and J by 10 bases, with 11 bases between them. Germline V lookup: CDR1 DFQATT, CDR2 SNEGSKA (reference sequence). CDR3 nucleotides: TGCAGTGTAAAGGGGGATCCCCAGCATTTT. Its translation is CSVKGDPQHF.

There are a few counts of this clone. V is TRBV7-3 and J is TRBJ2-2; the match to TRBD2 covers 14 bases. V was pared by 5 bases and J by 3 bases, with 8 bases of the junction left unmatched. Per the germline V gene, CDR1 is SGHTA and CDR2 is FQGTGA. This CDR3 is built from 18 residues. In DNA, the CDR3 is TGTGCCAGCAGCACCCAGACTAGCGGGAGGGAGCACACCGGGGAGCTGTTTTTT. This codes for CASSTQTSGREHTGELFF.